Below are 21 T cell receptor beta chains sequenced from a single sample in a study of blood T cell repertoires in COVID-19. The table came from immunoSEQ multiplex PCR; TCRdb's copy has only in-frame clones and leaves some out. The sample includes roughly 98,000 clones, roughly 82% of them seen just once. The sequenced sample was peripheral blood. These receptors all come from an older man with active or convalescent COVID-19.

This clone was counted a single time. The V call is TRBV27, the J call TRBJ1-2; D is perhaps TRBD1 (6 bases). The CDR3 totals 13 residues. Deletions cut 3 bases from V and 13 bases from J, with 18 bases between. Per the germline V gene, CDR1 is MNHEY and CDR2 is SMNVEV (reference sequence). The CDR3 sequence: CASSFRGPAGFTF. CDR3 nucleotides: TGTGCCAGCAGTTTCAGGGGTCCTGCCGGTTTCACCTTC.

This chain joins TRBV5-1 and TRBJ2-2; D perhaps matches TRBD1 (5 bases). CDR1 is SGHRS, CDR2 YFSETQ, per germline. The CDR3 extends over 15 amino acids. With 4 bases removed from V and 0 bases from J, the gap between germline ends came to 10 bases. The CDR3 spells CASSVDRPNTGELFF. The CDR3 nucleotides are TGCGCCAGCAGCGTCGACAGACCGAACACCGGGGAGCTGTTTTTT.

V gene TRBV18 combines with J gene TRBJ2-7; D is unclear. This CDR3 spans 13 amino acids. Trimming removed 6 bases from V and 3 bases from J, with 12 bases in between. Germline-derived CDR1 and CDR2 are KGHSH and LQKENI. The CDR3 sequence is CASSPTEFYEQYF. In DNA form, the CDR3 reads TGTGCCAGCTCCCCAACAGAATTCTACGAGCAGTACTTC. Filled out from reference TRBV18 and TRBJ2-7, the complete variable domain reads NAGVMQNPRHLVRRRGQEARLRCSPMKGHSHVYWYRQLPEEGLKFMVYLQKENIIDESGMPKERFSAEFPKEGPSILRIQQVVRGDSAAYFCASSPTEFYEQYFGPGTRLTVT.

V is TRBV19 and J is TRBJ2-1; 8 bases align to TRBD2. Germline CDR1 and CDR2: LNHDA and SQIVND (reference sequence). The CDR3 extends over 16 amino acids. V gave up 4 bases and J gave up 0 bases; unmatched junction bases: 5. The CDR3 region has the DNA TGTGCCAGTAGTACCTTCCGGGGGGGCTCCTACAATGAGCAGTTCTTC. It codes for CASSTFRGGSYNEQFF.

This chain links TRBV4-2 with TRBJ2-1; no firm D call. CDR1 and CDR2 from the germline V gene are LGHNA and YNFKEQ. The CDR3 sequence is 15 residues long. With 0 bases removed from V and 5 bases from J, the gap between germline ends came to 11 bases. The CDR3 loop reads CASSQELHTDNEQFF. In nucleotides, the CDR3 is TGTGCCAGCAGCCAAGAGCTACACACAGACAATGAGCAGTTCTTC.

This chain links TRBV11-2 with TRBJ2-3, with D unresolved. The V gene's germline CDR1 is SGHAT and CDR2 FQNNGV. CDR3 size: 14 residues. V lost 1 base to trimming and J lost 7 bases, with 12 bases between them. CDR3 sequence reads: CASSLVATSYTQYF. The CDR3 DNA reads as TGTGCCAGCAGCTTAGTCGCGACTTCATATACGCAGTATTTT.

This sequence joins TRBV9 and TRBJ2-1; TRBD2 agrees at 8 bases. J gave up 1 base and V 6 bases, and 3 bases lay outside the gene matches. Germline values: CDR1 SGDLS, CDR2 YYNGEE. The CDR3 loop spans 14 amino acids. This CDR3 reads CASTRGGSYNEQFF. The CDR3 region has the DNA TGTGCCAGCACCCGGGGGGGGTCCTACAATGAGCAGTTCTTC.

Here the CDR3 reads CASSLPTGAEAFF. The CDR3 DNA is TGTGCCAGCAGCCTACCGACAGGGGCTGAAGCTTTCTTT. The chain carries TRBV3-1 (or the pseudogene TRBV3-2) and TRBJ1-1; the match to TRBD1 covers 8 bases. The CDR3 extends over 13 amino acids. Unmatched junction bases numbered 4, after V lost 4 bases and J lost 6 bases. Germline CDR1 LGHDT, CDR2 YNNKEL (reference sequence).

The genes are TRBV3-1 (or the pseudogene TRBV3-2) and TRBJ2-3; TRBD1 agrees at 8 bases. This CDR3 has 17 amino acids. CDR1 is LGHDT and CDR2 is YNNKEL in the germline V gene (reference sequence). Germline trimming cut 4 bases from V and 7 bases from J; bases unmatched to any gene: 16. CDR3 amino acids: CASSPHVGQGARYTQYF. In DNA, the CDR3 is TGTGCCAGCAGCCCCCACGTCGGGCAGGGGGCGCGGTATACGCAGTATTTT.

The chain combines TRBV19 with TRBJ2-3; possible D gene TRBD2, 6 bases. Trimming pared 7 bases from V and 1 base from J, leaving 12 bases between. The germline gives CDR1 LNHDA, CDR2 SQIVND (reference sequence). The CDR3 is 14 amino acids. In DNA, the CDR3 is TGTGCCAGTACTAGGGGAGGTGGCACAGATACGCAGTATTTT. It is translated as CASTRGGGTDTQYF.

The J gene is TRBJ1-5, the V gene TRBV5-4; a possible D gene is TRBD1 (5 bases). The CDR3 contains 16 residues. V lost 0 bases and J lost 1, with 11 bases in between. The germline CDR1 and CDR2 sequences are SGHNT and YYREEE (reference sequence). The DNA of the CDR3 is TGTGCCAGCAGCTTGGGGGGGGGAGGAAGCAATCAGCCCCAGCATTTT. It translates to CASSLGGGGSNQPQHF.

The chain is built from TRBV12-3 or TRBV12-4 and TRBJ1-1; D remains unclear. The CDR3 runs 13 residues. V gave up 1 base and J gave up 1 base, with 4 bases separating them. CDR3 amino acids: CASSLGKNTEAFF. The CDR3 nucleotides are TGTGCCAGCAGTTTAGGTAAGAACACTGAAGCTTTCTTT.

Notes on this clone: A read error may produce the germline difference seen at one junction end. V gene TRBV10-3 combines with J gene TRBJ2-1; 13 bases align to TRBD2. This CDR3 contains 18 residues. Per germline, CDR1 ENHRY and CDR2 SYGVKD. As DNA, the CDR3 is TGTGCCATCAGTGAGACTAGCGGGGGGGCCATGTCAACCAATCAGCAGTTCTTC. It codes for CAISETSGGAMSTNQQFF.

V is TRBV6-6 and J is TRBJ2-4; the D gene is possibly TRBD1 (7 bases). This CDR3 is built from 16 residues. V was clipped by 2 bases and J by 1 base, with 12 bases between them. Germline loops: CDR1 MNHNY, CDR2 SVGAGI (reference sequence). The CDR3 here is CASSYGAGGAKNIQYF. For the CDR3, the DNA is TGTGCCAGCAGTTACGGGGCAGGGGGGGCCAAAAACATTCAGTACTTC.

This chain joins TRBV19 and TRBJ1-4, with TRBD1 identical over 7 bases. V dropped 6 bases and J dropped 3; count of bases not matched to a gene: 10. The CDR3 consists of 16 residues. The germline V gene encodes CDR1 LNHDA and CDR2 SQIVND (reference sequence). Here the CDR3 reads CASRTPYRGANEKLFF. CDR3 nucleotides: TGTGCCAGTAGAACCCCCTACAGGGGAGCTAATGAAAAACTGTTTTTT.

V is TRBV18 and J is TRBJ2-1; D uncertain. Germline CDR1 KGHSH, CDR2 LQKENI. The V end lost 4 bases, the J end lost 10 bases, and 11 bases lay between the germline ends. The CDR3 runs 12 residues. The CDR3 loop is CASSQTGVEQFF. The CDR3, as DNA: TGTGCCAGCTCACAGACTGGTGTGGAGCAGTTCTTC.

The gene calls are TRBV18 and TRBJ1-1, with TRBD1 as a possible D gene (6 bases). CDR1 and CDR2 (germline): KGHSH, LQKENI. This CDR3 has 12 amino acids. V lost 6 bases and J lost 6, with 11 bases in between. CDR3 in DNA: TGTGCCAGCTCTCAAGGGGGACCTGAAGCTTTCTTT. It specifies CASSQGGPEAFF.

The CDR3: CASSLRTGDYGYTF. As DNA, the CDR3 is TGTGCCAGTAGTCTACGGACAGGGGACTATGGCTACACCTTC. This chain joins TRBV19 and TRBJ1-2, with TRBD1 matching over 9 bases. This CDR3 comprises 14 residues. Germline CDR1 reads LNHDA; CDR2 reads SQIVND (reference sequence). V was clipped by 5 bases and J by 3 bases; unmatched bases: 4.

CDR3 sequence (DNA): TGTGCCAGCAGTTTTGAACAGGGGGCCTACTATGGCTACACCTTC. Protein: CASSFEQGAYYGYTF. The V gene is TRBV27, the J gene TRBJ1-2; TRBD1 agrees at 9 bases. Germline V gene data show CDR1 as MNHEY and CDR2 as SMNVEV (reference sequence). There are 15 residues in the CDR3. The V and J ends lost 3 bases and 3 bases, in that order; junction bases with no gene match: 5.

The genes are TRBV29-1 and TRBJ2-1, with TRBD2 as a possible D gene (5 bases). Looked up from germline, CDR1 is SQVTM and CDR2 is ANQGSEA. Deletions cut 2 bases from V and 10 bases from J, with 6 bases between. The CDR3 runs 10 residues. CDR3 DNA sequence: TGCAGCGTTGAAACGGGAGAGCAGTTCTTC. Translated, it gives CSVETGEQFF.

The rearrangement uses TRBV7-9 and TRBJ2-3; D gene uncertain. The CDR3 covers 12 residues. The V end was cut by 5 bases, the J end by 6 bases, with 9 bases between. Germline loops: CDR1 SEHNR, CDR2 FQNEAQ (reference sequence). In DNA, the CDR3 is TGTGCCAGCAGCCCCCCTATGGATACGCAGTATTTT. Translation: CASSPPMDTQYF.